The sequence of this T cell receptor beta chain was determined in a study of cytomegalovirus exposure and HLA in healthy donors. Germline trimming cut 5 bases from V and 2 bases from J; bases unmatched to any gene: 7. The germline CDR1 and CDR2 sequences are SGHTA and FQGTGA. The CDR3 spans 16 residues. Vbeta (60) and Jbeta (13) primers were used in the PCR. Libraries were prepared by immunoSEQ multiplex PCR; TCRdb keeps only in-frame clonotypes and omits some of them. Of approximately 190,000 clones listed, 77% were seen once; the top ten hold around 2.2%. Details on this clone: Its antigen is not known.

Study conclusions and caveats: What a later analysis showed was that several of the most significant clusters appeared linked to common viral pathogens. Earlier results showed most TCR beta V segments being productive about 90% or about 30% of the time. Across donors, presence/absence analyses took sequencing depth to be roughly uniform.

The sequenced sample was PBMCs. The genes are TRBV7-3 and TRBJ2-3; 10 bases are shared with TRBD1. The origin of this receptor is a woman aged 30 to 39 in good health and CMV-seropositive. As DNA, the CDR3 is TGTGCCAGCAGCCTGGCCGGGACAGGGGACACAGATACGCAGTATTTT. Translation gives CASSLAGTGDTDTQYF.